A single sample gave rise to the 31 T cell receptor beta chains below, sequenced in a study of blood T cell repertoires in COVID-19. Measured with immunoSEQ multiplex PCR; TCRdb has only the in-frame clones, and not every one. Of some 370,000 clones in the sample, 75% to 90% were seen once. The sample taken for sequencing was PBMCs or T cells enriched from blood (not recorded which). The receptors stem from a woman aged 45-65 years who had recovered from COVID-19.

The J gene is TRBJ1-6, the V gene TRBV18; TRBD1 matches 7 bases. The CDR3 runs to 22 residues. The germline V gene encodes CDR1 KGHSH and CDR2 LQKENI. Losses at the gene ends were 3 bases for V and 0 bases for J; bases not matched to a gene: 20. The CDR3 sequence is CASSPLTPPTGPLFSYNSPLHF. The CDR3 DNA follows: TGTGCCAGCTCACCCCTGACGCCACCGACAGGGCCTTTATTCTCCTATAATTCACCCCTCCACTTT.

Notes on this clone: The junction departs from the called germline gene at one end, perhaps through a read error. This chain uses TRBV5-6 with TRBJ2-1; perhaps TRBD1 as D (5 bases). The CDR3 consists of 15 residues. Looked up from germline, CDR1 is SGHDT and CDR2 is YYEEEE. DNA for the CDR3: TGTGCCAGCAGCTTCTGGGGCCAAGTCTACGATGAGCAGTTCTTC. This translates into CASSFWGQVYDEQFF.

The V and J genes are TRBV6-1 and TRBJ1-5; no firm D call. Per the germline V gene, CDR1 is MNHNS and CDR2 is SASEGT. Trimming took 2 bases from V and 3 from J, leaving 14 bases between them. The CDR3 spans 16 residues. CDR3 region: CASSESGVVPNQPQHF. The CDR3 nucleotides are TGTGCCAGCAGTGAATCCGGTGTTGTCCCCAATCAGCCCCAGCATTTT.

The gene calls are TRBV30 and TRBJ2-3; 8 bases map to TRBD2. The CDR3 has 16 residues. V dropped 3 bases and J dropped 2; count of bases not matched to a gene: 10. CDR1 is GTSNPN and CDR2 is SVGIG in the germline V gene (reference sequence). The CDR3 DNA sequence: TGTGCCTGGAGCCGAGGGCTAGCGGGTCCCACAGATACGCAGTATTTT. Translated: CAWSRGLAGPTDTQYF. Full variable domain (remainder filled in from reference TRBV30 and TRBJ2-3): SQTIHQWPATLVQPVGSPLSLECTVEGTSNPNLYWYRQAAGRGLQLLFYSVGIGQISSEVPQNLSASRPQDRQFILSSKKLLLSDSGFYLCAWSRGLAGPTDTQYFGPGTRLTVL.

The chain carries TRBV3-1 (or the pseudogene TRBV3-2) and TRBJ1-3; D remains ambiguous. V was cut by 2 bases and J by 0 bases, with 11 bases left in between. Looked up from germline, CDR1 is LGHDT and CDR2 is YNNKEL (reference sequence). The CDR3 is made up of 16 amino acids. The CDR3 here is CASSQTSGLSGNTIYF. CDR3 in DNA: TGTGCCAGCAGCCAAACTTCAGGCCTCTCTGGAAACACCATATATTTT.

The chain carries TRBV18 and TRBJ1-5; D may be TRBD1 (6 bases). The CDR3 has 14 amino acids. V gave up 6 bases and J gave up 3 bases, with 12 bases separating them. Germline V gene lookup returns CDR1 KGHSH and CDR2 LQKENI. CDR3 protein: CASSNQGNNQPQHF. The CDR3 region has the DNA TGTGCCAGCTCGAACCAGGGGAACAATCAGCCCCAGCATTTT. Full variable domain (remainder filled in from reference TRBV18 and TRBJ1-5): NAGVMQNPRHLVRRRGQEARLRCSPMKGHSHVYWYRQLPEEGLKFMVYLQKENIIDESGMPKERFSAEFPKEGPSILRIQQVVRGDSAAYFCASSNQGNNQPQHFGDGTRLSIL.

DNA of the CDR3: TGTGCCAGCAGTTTCACTAGCCTGGAGACCCAGTACTTC. It yields the protein CASSFTSLETQYF. V and J are TRBV6-6 and TRBJ2-5; TRBD2 might be the D (6 bases). This CDR3 has 13 residues. V dropped 4 bases and J dropped 5 bases, with 11 bases sitting between them. Germline CDR1 and CDR2: MNHNY and SVGAGI (reference sequence).

The genes are TRBV19 and TRBJ1-3; D is unclear. Germline CDR1 LNHDA, CDR2 SQIVND (reference sequence). CDR3 size: 12 residues. V was clipped by 4 bases and J by 4 bases, with 5 bases between them. The CDR3 nucleotides are TGTGCCAGTAGTAGCCAGGGAAACACCATATATTTT. The encoded protein is CASSSQGNTIYF.

This clone appeared once. This chain connects TRBV7-9 to TRBJ2-3; maybe TRBD2 (6 bases). The CDR3 loop spans 16 amino acids. The V and J ends lost 5 bases and 1 base respectively, with 16 bases between them. From germline, CDR1 is SEHNR and CDR2 FQNEAQ (reference sequence). The CDR3 loop is CASSVLSGVGTDTQYF. CDR3 coding DNA: TGTGCCAGCAGCGTTCTTTCGGGGGTTGGCACAGATACGCAGTATTTT.

The chain recombines TRBV7-9 with TRBJ2-5; 8 bases match TRBD2. This CDR3 has 15 amino acids. CDR1 and CDR2 (germline): SEHNR, FQNEAQ (reference sequence). V shed 7 bases, J shed 0 bases, and the junction held 7 bases outside the gene matches. The CDR3 DNA reads TGTGCCAGCACCCAATCCGGGAGGGACCAAGAGACCCAGTACTTC. It yields the protein CASTQSGRDQETQYF.

The V call is TRBV7-9, the J call TRBJ2-7, with 8 bases matching TRBD1. Germline CDR1 reads SEHNR; CDR2 reads FQNEAQ (reference sequence). J was trimmed by 3 bases and V by 2 bases; bases with no gene match: 3. There are 14 residues in the CDR3. The CDR3 spells CASSLSDRGYEQYF. The CDR3 DNA reads as TGTGCCAGCAGCTTAAGCGACAGGGGCTACGAGCAGTACTTC.

The gene calls are TRBV7-3 and TRBJ1-1, with TRBD1 as a possible D gene (5 bases). The V and J ends lost 2 bases and 3 bases respectively, with 16 bases between them. CDR3 length equals 16 residues. Germline CDR1 reads SGHTA; CDR2 reads FQGTGA. Here the CDR3 reads CASSLGSGGLDTEAFF. In DNA form, the CDR3 reads TGTGCCAGCAGCTTAGGGTCTGGGGGGTTGGACACTGAAGCTTTCTTT.

The chain employs TRBV6-4 and TRBJ2-2, with TRBD1 matching over 10 bases. The CDR3 extends over 15 amino acids. Germline loops: CDR1 MRHNA, CDR2 SNTAGT. With 6 bases clipped from V and 8 bases from J, the junction kept 9 bases outside the gene matches. The DNA of the CDR3 is TGTGCCAGCAGCGCCGGGACAGGGGCATCAGGGGAGCTGTTTTTT. Protein product: CASSAGTGASGELFF.

In this sample, this clone turned up a few times. This chain uses TRBV5-6 with TRBJ2-5; 12 bases fit TRBD2. The CDR3 is 15 residues long. Germline-derived CDR1 and CDR2 are SGHDT and YYEEEE. V lost 2 bases, J lost 5 bases, and 4 bases stayed unmatched. The DNA of the CDR3 is TGTGCCAGCAGCTTCGGGACTAGCGGGTTGGAGACCCAGTACTTC. Its protein is CASSFGTSGLETQYF.

The chain carries TRBV5-1 and TRBJ2-1; D is perhaps TRBD2 (6 bases). The germline V and J ends were trimmed by 3 bases and 5 bases, with 18 bases remaining between them. This CDR3 is built from 16 residues. CDR1 SGHRS and CDR2 YFSETQ come from the germline V gene. The CDR3 nucleotides read TGCGCCAGCAGCTCGGGACTCACACCGACCGACAATGAGCAGTTCTTC. This gives the protein CASSSGLTPTDNEQFF. Looking up the rest from reference TRBV5-1 and TRBJ2-1 gives the full variable domain: KAGVTQTPRYLIKTRGQQVTLSCSPISGHRSVSWYQQTPGQGLQFLFEYFSETQRNKGNFPGRFSGRQFSNSRSEMNVSTLELGDSALYLCASSSGLTPTDNEQFFGPGTRLTVL.

CDR3 loop: CASSLEAEAFF. In nucleotides, the CDR3 is TGCGCCAGCAGCTTGGAAGCAGAAGCTTTCTTT. The chain is built from TRBV5-1 and TRBJ1-1; D gene unclear. Germline-derived CDR1 and CDR2 are SGHRS and YFSETQ. The CDR3 has 11 residues. Trimming pared 0 bases from V and 8 bases from J, leaving 5 bases between. Full variable domain (outside the CDR3, taken from reference TRBV5-1 and TRBJ1-1): KAGVTQTPRYLIKTRGQQVTLSCSPISGHRSVSWYQQTPGQGLQFLFEYFSETQRNKGNFPGRFSGRQFSNSRSEMNVSTLELGDSALYLCASSLEAEAFFGQGTRLTVV.

The chain links TRBV2 to TRBJ1-1; D is perhaps TRBD1 (5 bases). V dropped 1 base and J dropped 5 bases, with 14 bases sitting between them. This CDR3 has 15 amino acids. Germline CDR1 is SNHLY and CDR2 is FYNNEI. The CDR3 DNA is TGTGCCAGCAGTGAAGGGGTTGGGGGGACGACTGAAGCTTTCTTT. Its protein product is CASSEGVGGTTEAFF.

This chain connects TRBV20-1 to TRBJ1-2; D gene ambiguous. V lost 0 bases and J lost 8, with 7 bases in between. Germline CDR1 is DFQATT and CDR2 is SNEGSKA (reference sequence). This CDR3 comprises 11 residues. The CDR3 sequence: CSARDLAGYTF. The CDR3 DNA sequence: TGCAGTGCTAGAGATTTGGCCGGCTACACCTTC.

The V call is TRBV11-3, the J call TRBJ2-1, with D tentatively TRBD1 (6 bases). CDR1 SGHNT and CDR2 YENEEA come from the germline V gene. Deletions cut 5 bases from V and 6 bases from J, with 17 bases between. The CDR3 totals 15 residues. For the CDR3, the DNA is TGTGCCAGCAGCATGTGGACAGAAGGGAGCAATGAGCAGTTCTTC. Its protein is CASSMWTEGSNEQFF. Variable domain in full (rest from reference TRBV11-3 and TRBJ2-1): EAGVVQSPRYKIIEKKQPVAFWCNPISGHNTLYWYLQNLGQGPELLIRYENEEAVDDSQLPKDRFSAERLKGVDSTLKIQPAELGDSAVYLCASSMWTEGSNEQFFGPGTRLTVL.

This clone was seen a single time. This chain links TRBV13 with TRBJ1-2; 11 bases fit TRBD1. Looked up from germline, CDR1 is PRHDT and CDR2 is FYEKMQ (reference sequence). J was trimmed by 7 bases and V by 8 bases; bases with no gene match: 12. The CDR3 is made up of 15 amino acids. The CDR3 DNA sequence: TGTGCCAGCCCTCGGACGGACAGGGGGCTGGGTGGCTACACCTTC. Its translation is CASPRTDRGLGGYTF.

The rearrangement links TRBV5-4 to TRBJ2-1, with TRBD2 as a possible D gene (6 bases). The CDR3 has 15 amino acids. The germline V gene has CDR1 SGHNT and CDR2 YYREEE (reference sequence). The V end was cut by 5 bases, the J end by 5 bases, with 17 bases between. CDR3 nucleotide sequence: TGTGCCAGCAGGCCCGGGACTCACTTTAACAATGAGCAGTTCTTC. This translates into CASRPGTHFNNEQFF.

This clone occurred a few times. The chain combines TRBV27 with TRBJ2-2; a possible D gene is TRBD1 (6 bases). This CDR3 contains 16 residues. The V gene lost 5 bases and the J gene lost 7 bases, with 20 bases spanning the gap. Germline V gives CDR1 MNHEY, CDR2 SMNVEV (reference sequence). The CDR3, as DNA: TGTGCCAGCAGTCCCAGGGGACGGCTGCTCGGCGGGGAGCTGTTTTTT. Its translation: CASSPRGRLLGGELFF.

This chain uses TRBV7-2 with TRBJ2-5; 10 nucleotides match TRBD1. CDR3 length: 16 residues. Germline V CDR1 and CDR2: SGHTA, FQGNSA. V dropped 8 bases and J dropped 5; count of bases not matched to a gene: 14. The CDR3 nucleotides are TGTGCCAGCGGGAGGACCGGGACAGGGGTTGGGGAGACCCAGTACTTC. Its protein product is CASGRTGTGVGETQYF.

The chain joins TRBV5-8 to TRBJ2-3; 9 positions agree with TRBD2. V lost 6 bases and J lost 4; bases outside the gene matches: 12. In germline, CDR1 is SGHTS, CDR2 YDEGEE. This CDR3 contains 16 residues. The CDR3 DNA reads as TGTGCCAGCACCATCGAACCGGGACTAGCCGCAGATACGCAGTATTTT. Its translation: CASTIEPGLAADTQYF.

J is TRBJ2-7 and V is TRBV13; no reliable D call. This CDR3 comprises 13 residues. V gave up 2 bases and J gave up 2 bases, with 7 bases separating them. Germline V gene data show CDR1 as PRHDT and CDR2 as FYEKMQ (reference sequence). The CDR3 nucleotides read TGTGCCAGCAGCTTACGGGTTGCCTACGAGCAGTACTTC. Its protein is CASSLRVAYEQYF.

This chain uses TRBV4-1 with TRBJ1-3, with 10 bases that match TRBD1. V lost 0 bases, J lost 1 base, and 3 bases stayed unmatched. This CDR3 spans 17 amino acids. CDR1 is MGHRA and CDR2 is YSYEKL in the germline V gene. The CDR3 DNA reads TGCGCCAGCAGCCAAGAGGGACAGGGGACTTCTGGAAACACCATATATTTT. It translates to CASSQEGQGTSGNTIYF.

This clone came up a few times. This chain connects TRBV20-1 to TRBJ1-4, with unresolved D. There are 15 residues in the CDR3. Germline V gives CDR1 DFQATT, CDR2 SNEGSKA (reference sequence). V was cut by 3 bases and J by 10 bases, with 21 bases left in between. CDR3 amino acids: CSASDNIDLHGKLFF. The CDR3 DNA is TGCAGTGCTAGTGACAATATTGATTTGCACGGAAAACTGTTTTTT.

V usage is TRBV19 and J usage is TRBJ1-1, with D possibly TRBD1 on 6 matching bases. The CDR3 has 14 amino acids. V lost 9 bases, J lost 0 bases, and 14 bases lay in between. From germline, CDR1 is LNHDA and CDR2 SQIVND (reference sequence). CDR3 DNA sequence: TGTGCCAGCACCTTGGGGGCAATGAACACTGAAGCTTTCTTT. It translates to CASTLGAMNTEAFF.

The chain uses TRBV5-6 and TRBJ1-6; D uncertain. Germline lookup yields CDR1 SGHDT and CDR2 YYEEEE. The CDR3 sequence is 14 residues long. V was clipped by 0 bases and J by 4 bases, with 5 bases between them. The CDR3 coding sequence is TGTGCCAGCAGCTTGGATCGGTATAATTCACCCCTCCACTTT. It codes for CASSLDRYNSPLHF.

The chain links TRBV10-3 to TRBJ2-3, with 9 bases that match TRBD2. This CDR3 region has 13 residues. The V gene's germline CDR1 is ENHRY and CDR2 SYGVKD. V lost 7 bases and J lost 4; bases outside the gene matches: 3. The CDR3 nucleotides read TGTGCCATCAACGCGGGAGGGTCAGATACGCAGTATTTT. Its translation is CAINAGGSDTQYF.

The rearrangement joins TRBV18 to TRBJ1-2, with 9 bases lining up with TRBD1. There are 14 residues in the CDR3. CDR1 KGHSH and CDR2 LQKENI come from the germline V gene. V shed 4 bases, J shed 7 bases, and the junction held 7 bases outside the gene matches. CDR3 sequence: CASSLRDRVGGYTF. The CDR3 bases are TGTGCCAGCTCACTACGGGACAGGGTGGGTGGCTACACCTTC.